The 27 T cell receptor beta chains given below trace back to one sample, sequenced in a study of OX40 agonist ivuxolimab in advanced cancers. The protocol was immunoSEQ multiplex PCR, while the TCRdb copy is restricted to in-frame clones and leaves out a portion. The repertoire holds tens of thousands of clones, 88% seen once, with less than 3.5% in the top ten. The source material was CD4+ or CD8+ T cells sorted from blood, sampled in a trial of the OX40 agonist ivuxolimab. The receptors originated from an adult with an advanced solid tumor such as melanoma, head and neck, liver or kidney cancer.

The J gene is TRBJ1-1, the V gene TRBV28; D uncertain. Germline CDR1 and CDR2: MDHEN and SYDVKM. The CDR3 sequence is 14 residues long. The ends were cut back, 2 bases at V and 2 bases at J, with 9 bases in the middle. The CDR3 DNA reads as TGTGCCAGCAGTTTACGGGGTATTAACACTGAAGCTTTCTTT. This codes for CASSLRGINTEAFF.

The gene calls are TRBV19 and TRBJ2-3; D might be TRBD1 or TRBD2, each matching 5 bases. CDR3 size: 14 residues. The V end lost 10 bases, the J end lost 0 bases, and 14 bases lay between the germline ends. Per the germline V gene, CDR1 is LNHDA and CDR2 is SQIVND (reference sequence). In DNA, the CDR3 is TGTGCCACCCGCCGGGGCTCTAGCACAGATACGCAGTATTTT. Its protein product is CATRRGSSTDTQYF.

The genes are TRBV19 and TRBJ2-7, with D perhaps TRBD2 (6 bases). Trimming took off 5 bases at V and 1 base at J, with 15 bases between the two ends. The CDR3 is 15 residues long. The germline CDR1 and CDR2 sequences are LNHDA and SQIVND (reference sequence). CDR3 nucleotide sequence: TGTGCCAGTAGTTCCAAGCGGGCGGCGTCCTACGAGCAGTACTTC. This translates into CASSSKRAASYEQYF.

This chain joins TRBV5-1 and TRBJ2-2, with D possibly being TRBD1 or TRBD2 (6 bases each). Germline CDR1 and CDR2: SGHRS and YFSETQ. The V gene lost 0 bases and the J gene lost 4 bases, with 10 bases spanning the gap. The length of the CDR3 is 15 residues. CDR3 DNA sequence: TGCGCCAGCAGCTTGGTCGAGGGGGGCACCGGGGAGCTGTTTTTT. This gives the protein CASSLVEGGTGELFF.

This chain joins TRBV4-3 and TRBJ1-4; D uncertain. CDR3 length equals 15 residues. Trimming left V 0 bases short and J 7 bases short, with 12 bases between. CDR1 and CDR2 from the germline V gene are LGHNA and YSLEER. CDR3 sequence (DNA): TGCGCCAGCAGCCAAGATCCTGGAGGCGGTGAAAAACTGTTTTTT. Its translation: CASSQDPGGGEKLFF.

The chain is built from TRBV19 and TRBJ1-2, with D uncertain. The V end was cut by 4 bases, the J end by 1 base, with 10 bases between. This CDR3 comprises 14 residues. Per germline, CDR1 LNHDA and CDR2 SQIVND (reference sequence). The CDR3: CASSTVRFNYGYTF. The CDR3 region has the DNA TGTGCCAGTAGTACCGTCCGGTTTAACTATGGCTACACCTTC. Based on the CDR3 plus reference TRBV19 and TRBJ1-2, the full variable domain is DGGITQSPKYLFRKEGQNVTLSCEQNLNHDAMYWYRQDPGQGLRLIYYSQIVNDFQKGDIAEGYSVSREKKESFPLTVTSAQKNPTAFYLCASSTVRFNYGYTFGSGTRLTVV.

This chain connects TRBV6-6 to TRBJ2-1; 8 positions agree with TRBD2. This CDR3 contains 15 residues. The germline CDR1 and CDR2 sequences are MNHNY and SVGAGI (reference sequence). The trim removed 6 bases at V and 6 bases at J, leaving 10 bases unmatched. In DNA, the CDR3 is TGTGCCAGCAGCTCCCGGGGGGGGCCGGGCAATGAGCAGTTCTTC. It is translated as CASSSRGGPGNEQFF.

The chain carries TRBV27 and TRBJ2-1; D is unresolved. Trimming left V 3 bases short and J 0 bases short, with 12 bases between. The CDR3 totals 16 residues. The germline CDR1 and CDR2 sequences are MNHEY and SMNVEV (reference sequence). CDR3 sequence reads: CASSFPSRSSYNEQFF. The CDR3 nucleotides read TGTGCCAGCAGTTTCCCCAGCAGGAGCTCCTACAATGAGCAGTTCTTC.

V is TRBV5-1 and J is TRBJ2-3; TRBD1 agrees at 7 bases. This CDR3 is 15 amino acids long. The germline CDR1 and CDR2 sequences are SGHRS and YFSETQ. With V trimmed by 2 bases and J by 2 bases, 5 bases remained unmatched. The CDR3 loop reads CASSLRGLDTDTQYF. CDR3 sequence (DNA): TGCGCCAGCAGCTTAAGGGGGCTGGACACAGATACGCAGTATTTT.

CDR3 sequence (DNA): TGTGCCAGCAGCTTACAGGGTCCCTACGAGCAGTACTTC. Its translation is CASSLQGPYEQYF. V gene TRBV7-6 combines with J gene TRBJ2-7; possibly TRBD1 for D (5 bases). Trimming took off 2 bases at V and 2 bases at J, with 7 bases between the two ends. CDR1 is SGHVS and CDR2 is FNYEAQ in the germline V gene. The length of the CDR3 is 13 residues.

The rearrangement joins TRBV19 to TRBJ1-5; 7 bases fit TRBD1. J lost 3 bases, V lost 2 bases, and 4 bases had no gene match. This CDR3 has 15 amino acids. Germline V gene data show CDR1 as LNHDA and CDR2 as SQIVND (reference sequence). CDR3 coding DNA: TGTGCCAGTAGTATATGGGACAGCTCCAATCAGCCCCAGCATTTT. This translates into CASSIWDSSNQPQHF.

The chain has TRBV2 and TRBJ1-2; 9 bases align to TRBD1. The CDR3 consists of 13 residues. V shed 6 bases and J 9 bases; nucleotides not matched to a gene: 8. From germline, CDR1 is SNHLY and CDR2 FYNNEI. DNA of the CDR3: TGTGCCAGCAGGGGCGGGACAGGGCGAAGCTACACCTTC. Amino acids: CASRGGTGRSYTF.

The rearrangement links TRBV5-4 to TRBJ1-1; D is unresolved. The CDR3 is 12 residues long. V was clipped by 8 bases and J by 2 bases, with 10 bases between them. In germline, CDR1 is SGHNT, CDR2 YYREEE (reference sequence). CDR3 nucleotide sequence: TGTGCCAGTGGCCCGGCCAACACTGAAGCTTTCTTT. It translates to CASGPANTEAFF.

The chain has TRBV9 and TRBJ1-1; 7 bases match TRBD1. Losses at the gene ends were 3 bases for V and 1 base for J; bases not matched to a gene: 9. The CDR3 length is 16 residues. The V gene's germline CDR1 is SGDLS and CDR2 YYNGEE. The CDR3 is CASSAEQGWGNTEAFF. The CDR3 nucleotides read TGTGCCAGCAGCGCGGAACAGGGGTGGGGGAACACTGAAGCTTTCTTT.

The rearrangement links TRBV7-6 to TRBJ2-1; D possibly corresponds to TRBD2 (5 bases). The germline gives CDR1 SGHVS, CDR2 FNYEAQ. Trimming cost V 5 bases and J 4 bases, with 21 bases left between them. The CDR3 consists of 17 residues. The CDR3 spells CASSPYGPERTYNEQFF. In DNA, the CDR3 is TGTGCCAGCAGCCCCTACGGACCCGAGAGGACTTACAATGAGCAGTTCTTC. The full variable domain, in which reference TRBV7-6 and TRBJ2-1 provide the parts outside the CDR3, is GAGVSQSPRYKVTKRGQDVALRCDPISGHVSLYWYRQALGQGPEFLTYFNYEAQQDKSGLPNDRFSAERPEGSISTLTIQRTEQRDSAMYRCASSPYGPERTYNEQFFGPGTRLTVL.

This rearrangement joins TRBV19 to TRBJ2-5, with a weak D call TRBD1 (5 bases). Between the trimmed V and J ends, which lost 3 bases and 1 base, there was a span of 9 bases. Germline values: CDR1 LNHDA, CDR2 SQIVND (reference sequence). This CDR3 has 14 residues. This CDR3 is CASSMGPPQETQYF. CDR3 sequence (DNA): TGTGCCAGTAGTATGGGGCCCCCCCAAGAGACCCAGTACTTC.

The rearrangement uses TRBV19 and TRBJ2-4; D might be TRBD2 (6 bases). V was cut by 8 bases and J by 0 bases, with 14 bases left in between. CDR1 and CDR2 from the germline V gene are LNHDA and SQIVND (reference sequence). The CDR3 is 15 amino acids. The CDR3, as DNA: TGTGCCAGTTCACCCCCGGGACTAGCCAAAAACATTCAGTACTTC. The encoded protein is CASSPPGLAKNIQYF.

This chain uses TRBV28 with TRBJ1-5; D possibly corresponds to TRBD1 (5 bases). Germline CDR1 reads MDHEN; CDR2 reads SYDVKM. Trimming cost V 1 base and J 4 bases, with 8 bases left between them. The CDR3 extends over 14 amino acids. DNA of the CDR3: TGTGCCAGCAGTTTATTGGCAGGGAATCAGCCCCAGCATTTT. It is translated as CASSLLAGNQPQHF.

The CDR3 sequence: CASSPNVLAGGSTDTQYF. DNA for the CDR3: TGTGCCAGCAGCCCAAACGTCCTAGCGGGGGGAAGCACAGATACGCAGTATTTT. The V call is TRBV7-3, the J call TRBJ2-3, with 11 positions matching TRBD2. The CDR3 loop spans 18 amino acids. Unmatched junction bases numbered 10, after V lost 5 bases and J lost 0 bases. Germline loops: CDR1 SGHTA, CDR2 FQGTGA.

The V gene is TRBV30, the J gene TRBJ1-4, with D maybe TRBD1 (5 bases). This CDR3 has 12 residues. V lost 8 bases to trimming and J lost 8 bases, with 15 bases between them. Germline lookup yields CDR1 GTSNPN and CDR2 SVGIG (reference sequence). The CDR3 nucleotides read TGTGCCGGGGTGCGGGGGAGAGAAAAACTGTTTTTT. This encodes CAGVRGREKLFF.

This clone has a single count. V is TRBV5-4 and J is TRBJ1-1; possibly TRBD1 for D (6 bases). The CDR3 has 13 amino acids. The V end was cut by 6 bases, the J end by 7 bases, with 16 bases between. Germline V gene sequence: CDR1 SGHNT, CDR2 YYREEE (reference sequence). The CDR3 DNA follows: TGTGCCAGCACCACAGGGATGGGGGGTGAAGCTTTCTTT. Translation gives CASTTGMGGEAFF.

This sequence joins TRBV5-6 and TRBJ2-5; TRBD2 aligns across 16 bases. From germline, CDR1 is SGHDT and CDR2 YYEEEE. This CDR3 is 18 amino acids long. Unmatched junction bases numbered 5, after V lost 2 bases and J lost 1 base. The CDR3 sequence: CASSFYGTSGGVQETQYF. CDR3 in DNA: TGTGCCAGCAGCTTTTACGGGACTAGCGGGGGGGTCCAAGAGACCCAGTACTTC.

The genes are TRBV30 and TRBJ1-1; D ambiguous. The CDR3 loop spans 13 amino acids. Germline V gene data show CDR1 as GTSNPN and CDR2 as SVGIG (reference sequence). Trimming took off 4 bases at V and 4 bases at J, with 13 bases between the two ends. The CDR3 spells CAWTRTGFTEAFF. The CDR3 region has the DNA TGTGCCTGGACTAGGACCGGGTTCACTGAAGCTTTCTTT.

This rearrangement joins TRBV19 to TRBJ1-1; D is ambiguous. V lost 3 bases and J lost 1, with 9 bases in between. This CDR3 region has 14 residues. Germline CDR1 is LNHDA and CDR2 is SQIVND (reference sequence). The CDR3 DNA sequence: TGTGCCAGTAGTATTGAGTTTGGGAACACTGAAGCTTTCTTT. Translated: CASSIEFGNTEAFF.

The rearrangement joins TRBV11-2 to TRBJ2-1; 9 nucleotides match TRBD2. The CDR3 runs to 16 residues. V lost 0 bases, J lost 2 bases, and 2 bases stayed unmatched. From germline, CDR1 is SGHAT and CDR2 FQNNGV. CDR3 loop: CASSLDGGRAYNEQFF. The CDR3, as DNA: TGTGCCAGCAGCTTAGACGGCGGGAGGGCCTACAATGAGCAGTTCTTC.

This clone was seen a handful of times. This chain uses TRBV11-2 with TRBJ1-3, with TRBD1 identical over 8 bases. Germline CDR1 reads SGHAT; CDR2 reads FQNNGV. The CDR3 sequence is 16 residues long. V lost 2 bases to trimming and J lost 0 bases; unmatched junction nucleotides: 3. CDR3 protein: CASSLFTGGSGNTIYF. DNA of the CDR3: TGTGCCAGCAGCTTATTTACAGGGGGCTCTGGAAACACCATATATTTT.

The chain has TRBV7-3 and TRBJ2-5; 9 bases match TRBD1. With 6 bases clipped from V and 4 bases from J, the junction kept 6 bases outside the gene matches. CDR1 is SGHTA and CDR2 is FQGTGA in the germline V gene. The CDR3 has 14 amino acids. DNA of the CDR3: TGTGCCAGCAGATCCACAGGGGGCGGAGAGACCCAGTACTTC. This codes for CASRSTGGGETQYF.